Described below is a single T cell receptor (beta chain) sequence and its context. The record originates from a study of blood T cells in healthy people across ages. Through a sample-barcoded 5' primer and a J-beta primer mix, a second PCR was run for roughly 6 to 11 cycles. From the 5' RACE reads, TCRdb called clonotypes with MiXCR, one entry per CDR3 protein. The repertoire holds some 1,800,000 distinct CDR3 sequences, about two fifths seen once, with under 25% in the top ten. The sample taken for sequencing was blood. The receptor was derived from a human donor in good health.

As DNA, the CDR3 is TGCAGCGTTTACCCGGACCCCACTGAAGCTTTCTTT. This sequence encodes CSVYPDPTEAFF. The chain has TRBV29-1 and TRBJ1-1; D ambiguous. Looked up from germline, CDR1 is SQVTM and CDR2 is ANQGSEA. The V gene lost 5 bases and the J gene lost 4 bases, with 11 bases spanning the gap. CDR3 length: 12 residues.